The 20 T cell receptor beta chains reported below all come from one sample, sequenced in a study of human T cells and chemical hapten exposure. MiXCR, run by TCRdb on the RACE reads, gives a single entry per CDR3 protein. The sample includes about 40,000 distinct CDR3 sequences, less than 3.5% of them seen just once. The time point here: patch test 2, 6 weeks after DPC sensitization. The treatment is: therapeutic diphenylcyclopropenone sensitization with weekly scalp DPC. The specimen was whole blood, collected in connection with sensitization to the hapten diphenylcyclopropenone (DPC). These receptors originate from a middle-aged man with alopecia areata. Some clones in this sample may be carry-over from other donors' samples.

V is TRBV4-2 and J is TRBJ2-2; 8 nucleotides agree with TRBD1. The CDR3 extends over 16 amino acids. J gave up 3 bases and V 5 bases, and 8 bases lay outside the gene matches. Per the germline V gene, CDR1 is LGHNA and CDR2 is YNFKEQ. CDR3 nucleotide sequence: TGTGCCAGCAGCACCAGGACAGGGTACGACACCGGGGAGCTGTTTTTT. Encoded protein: CASSTRTGYDTGELFF.

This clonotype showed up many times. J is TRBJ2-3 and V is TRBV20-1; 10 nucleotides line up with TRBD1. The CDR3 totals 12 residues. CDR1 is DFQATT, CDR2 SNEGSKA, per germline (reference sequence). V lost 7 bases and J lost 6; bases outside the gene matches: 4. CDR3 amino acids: CSGGTGDDTQYF. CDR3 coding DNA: TGCAGTGGCGGGACAGGGGATGATACGCAGTATTTT.

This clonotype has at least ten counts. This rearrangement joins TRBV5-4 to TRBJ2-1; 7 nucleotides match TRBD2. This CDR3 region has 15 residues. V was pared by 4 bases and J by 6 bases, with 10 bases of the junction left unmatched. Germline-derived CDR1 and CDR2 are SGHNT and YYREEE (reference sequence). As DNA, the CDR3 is TGTGCCAGCAGCGCAGCCGGGACTACTTTCAATGAGCAGTTCTTC. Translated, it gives CASSAAGTTFNEQFF.

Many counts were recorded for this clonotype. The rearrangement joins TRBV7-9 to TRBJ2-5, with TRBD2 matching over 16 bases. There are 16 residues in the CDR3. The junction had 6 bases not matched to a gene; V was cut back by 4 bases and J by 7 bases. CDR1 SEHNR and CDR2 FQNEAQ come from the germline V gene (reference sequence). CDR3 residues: CASSSSGTSGGVTQYF. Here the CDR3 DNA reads TGTGCCAGCAGCTCCTCCGGGACTAGCGGGGGGGTGACCCAGTACTTC.

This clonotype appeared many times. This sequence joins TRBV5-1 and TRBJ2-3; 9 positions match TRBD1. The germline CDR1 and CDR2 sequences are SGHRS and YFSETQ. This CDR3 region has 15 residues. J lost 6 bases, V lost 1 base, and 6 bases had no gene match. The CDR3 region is CASSLRGTGLDTQYF. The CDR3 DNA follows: TGCGCCAGCAGCTTGCGGGGGACAGGGTTGGATACGCAGTATTTT.

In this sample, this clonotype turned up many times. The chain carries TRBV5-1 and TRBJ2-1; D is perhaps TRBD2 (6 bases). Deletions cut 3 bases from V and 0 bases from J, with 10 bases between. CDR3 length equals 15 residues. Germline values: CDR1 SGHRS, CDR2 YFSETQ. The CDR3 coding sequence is TGCGCCAGCAGCTCAGCGGGCCTCTCCTACAATGAGCAGTTCTTC. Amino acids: CASSSAGLSYNEQFF.

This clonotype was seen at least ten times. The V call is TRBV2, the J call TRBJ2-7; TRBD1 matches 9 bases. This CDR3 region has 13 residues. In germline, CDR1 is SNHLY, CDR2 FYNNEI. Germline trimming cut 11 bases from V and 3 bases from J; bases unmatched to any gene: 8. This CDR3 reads CAAVRGQGYEQYF. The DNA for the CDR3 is TGTGCCGCCGTTCGGGGACAGGGCTACGAGCAGTACTTC.

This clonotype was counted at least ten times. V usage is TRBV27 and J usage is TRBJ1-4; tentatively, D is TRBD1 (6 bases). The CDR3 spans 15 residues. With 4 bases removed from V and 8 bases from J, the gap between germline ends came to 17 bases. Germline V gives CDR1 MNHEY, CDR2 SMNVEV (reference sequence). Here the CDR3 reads CASSSQTGFREKLFF. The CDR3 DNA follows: TGTGCCAGCAGTTCGCAGACAGGCTTTCGAGAAAAACTGTTTTTT.

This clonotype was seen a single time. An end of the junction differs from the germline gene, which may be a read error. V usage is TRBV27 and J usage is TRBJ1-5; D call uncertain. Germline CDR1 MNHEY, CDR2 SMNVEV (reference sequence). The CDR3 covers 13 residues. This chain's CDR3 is CANSLGSNQPQHF. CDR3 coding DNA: TGTGCCAACAGTTTGGGGAGCAATCAGCCCCAGCATTTT.

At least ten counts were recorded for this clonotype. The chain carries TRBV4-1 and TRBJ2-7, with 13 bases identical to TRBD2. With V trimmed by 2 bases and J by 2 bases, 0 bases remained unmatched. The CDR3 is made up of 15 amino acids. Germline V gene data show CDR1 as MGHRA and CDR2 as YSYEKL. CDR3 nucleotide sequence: TGCGCCAGCAGCCAAACTAGCGGGAGGGCCTACGAGCAGTACTTC. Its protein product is CASSQTSGRAYEQYF.

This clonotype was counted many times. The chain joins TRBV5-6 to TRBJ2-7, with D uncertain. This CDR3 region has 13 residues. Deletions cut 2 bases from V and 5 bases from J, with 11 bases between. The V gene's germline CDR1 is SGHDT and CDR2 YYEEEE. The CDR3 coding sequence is TGTGCCAGCAGCTTTCGGGCTCGGGACGAGCAGTACTTC. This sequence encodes CASSFRARDEQYF. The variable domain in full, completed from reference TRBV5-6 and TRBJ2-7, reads DAGVTQSPTHLIKTRGQQVTLRCSPKSGHDTVSWYQQALGQGPQFIFQYYEEEERQRGNFPDRFSGHQFPNYSSELNVNALLLGDSALYLCASSFRARDEQYFGPGTRLTVT.

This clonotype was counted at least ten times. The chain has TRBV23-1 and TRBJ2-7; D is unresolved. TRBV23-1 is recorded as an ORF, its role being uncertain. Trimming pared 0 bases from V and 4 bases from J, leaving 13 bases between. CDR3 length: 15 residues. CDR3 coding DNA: TGCGCCAGCAGTCAATCTGCCAGCAAGGATTACGAGCAGTACTTC. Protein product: CASSQSASKDYEQYF.

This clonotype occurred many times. The CDR3 region has the DNA TGTGCCAGCAGTTATGCGGGAGCCAGTTCAGATACGCAGTATTTT. This gives the protein CASSYAGASSDTQYF. The genes are TRBV6-2 or TRBV6-3 and TRBJ2-3; 7 bases fit TRBD2. This CDR3 comprises 15 residues. The trim removed 3 bases at V and 4 bases at J, leaving 7 bases unmatched. The V gene's germline CDR1 is MNHEY and CDR2 SVGEGT.

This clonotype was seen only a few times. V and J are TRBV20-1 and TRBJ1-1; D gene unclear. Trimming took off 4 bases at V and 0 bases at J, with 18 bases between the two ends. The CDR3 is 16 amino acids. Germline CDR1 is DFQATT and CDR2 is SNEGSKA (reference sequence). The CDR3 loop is CSANPRHLALNTEAFF. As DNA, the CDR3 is TGCAGTGCTAATCCCCGACACCTAGCTCTGAACACTGAAGCTTTCTTT.

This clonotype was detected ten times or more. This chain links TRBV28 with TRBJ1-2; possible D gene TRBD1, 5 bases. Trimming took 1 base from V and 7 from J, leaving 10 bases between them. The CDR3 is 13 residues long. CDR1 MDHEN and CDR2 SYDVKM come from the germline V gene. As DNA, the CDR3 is TGTGCCAGCAGTTTATCAGGGAATACTGGCTACACCTTC. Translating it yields CASSLSGNTGYTF.

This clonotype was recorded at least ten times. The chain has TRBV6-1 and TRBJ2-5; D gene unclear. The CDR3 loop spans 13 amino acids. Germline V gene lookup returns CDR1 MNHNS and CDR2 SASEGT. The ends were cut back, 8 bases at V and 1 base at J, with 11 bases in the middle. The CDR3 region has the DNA TGTGCCAGCGCTCCTGGGATCCAAGAGACCCAGTACTTC. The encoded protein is CASAPGIQETQYF.

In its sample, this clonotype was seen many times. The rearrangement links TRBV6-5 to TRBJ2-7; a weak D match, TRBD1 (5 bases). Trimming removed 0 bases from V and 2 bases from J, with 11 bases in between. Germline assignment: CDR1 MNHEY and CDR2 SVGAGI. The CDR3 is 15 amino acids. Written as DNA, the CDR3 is TGTGCCAGCAGTTACTCGCACAGGAGCCCCTACGAGCAGTACTTC. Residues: CASSYSHRSPYEQYF.

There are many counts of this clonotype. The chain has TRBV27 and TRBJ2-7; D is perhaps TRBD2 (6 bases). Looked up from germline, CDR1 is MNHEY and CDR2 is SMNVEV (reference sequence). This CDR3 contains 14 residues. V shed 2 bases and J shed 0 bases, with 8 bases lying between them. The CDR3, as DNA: TGTGCCAGCAGTTTAGGGCGGGGCTCCTACGAGCAGTACTTC. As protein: CASSLGRGSYEQYF.

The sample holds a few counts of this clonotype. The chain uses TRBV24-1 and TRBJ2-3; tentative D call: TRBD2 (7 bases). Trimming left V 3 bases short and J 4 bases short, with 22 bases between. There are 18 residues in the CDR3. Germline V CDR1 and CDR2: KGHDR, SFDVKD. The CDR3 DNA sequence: TGTGCCACCAGTGATCCAGGCAGGGGAGGGTCATTCGCAGATACGCAGTATTTT. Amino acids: CATSDPGRGGSFADTQYF.

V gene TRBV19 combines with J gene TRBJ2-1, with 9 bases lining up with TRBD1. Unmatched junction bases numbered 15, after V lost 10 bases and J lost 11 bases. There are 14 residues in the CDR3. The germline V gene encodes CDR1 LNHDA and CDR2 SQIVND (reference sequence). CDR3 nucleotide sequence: TGTGCCACTTCCGGGACAGGGAGTCTTTTTAAGCAGTTCTTC. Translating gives CATSGTGSLFKQFF.